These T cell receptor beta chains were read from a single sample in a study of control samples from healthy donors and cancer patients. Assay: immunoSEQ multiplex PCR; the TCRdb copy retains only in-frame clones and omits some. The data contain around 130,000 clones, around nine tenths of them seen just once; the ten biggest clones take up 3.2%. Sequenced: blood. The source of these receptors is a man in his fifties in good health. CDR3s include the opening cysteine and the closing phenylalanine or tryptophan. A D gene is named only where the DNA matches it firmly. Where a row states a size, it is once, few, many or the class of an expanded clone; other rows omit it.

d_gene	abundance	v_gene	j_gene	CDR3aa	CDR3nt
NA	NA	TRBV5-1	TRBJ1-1	CASSSGLPNTEAFF	TGCGCCAGCAGCTCCGGACTGCCGAACACTGAAGCTTTCTTT
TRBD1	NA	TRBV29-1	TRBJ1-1	CSVRDRAGTEAFF	TGCAGCGTGCGAGACAGGGCCGGCACTGAAGCTTTCTTT
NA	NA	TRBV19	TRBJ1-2	CASSIGAPTRSYGYTF	TGTGCCAGTAGTATAGGGGCCCCTACAAGAAGCTATGGCTACACCTTC
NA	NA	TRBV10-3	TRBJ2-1	CAAGARTQEQFF	TGTGCCGCAGGGGCCAGAACTCAAGAGCAGTTCTTC
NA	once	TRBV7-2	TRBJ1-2	CASSLEQSSYGYTF	TGTGCCAGCAGCTTAGAACAGTCATCCTATGGCTACACCTTC
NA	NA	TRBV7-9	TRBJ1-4	CASSLEVQGGEKLFF	TGTGCCAGCAGCTTAGAGGTACAGGGCGGAGAAAAACTGTTTTTT
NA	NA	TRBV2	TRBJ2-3	CASSKQETSTDTQYF	TGTGCCAGCAGTAAACAAGAAACTAGCACAGATACGCAGTATTTT
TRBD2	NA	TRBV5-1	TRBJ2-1	CASSLALAGAYNEQFF	TGCGCCAGCAGCTTGGCCCTAGCGGGGGCCTACAATGAGCAGTTCTTC
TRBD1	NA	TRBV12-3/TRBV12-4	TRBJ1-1	CASRRDSYTEAFF	TGTGCCAGCAGAAGGGACAGCTACACTGAAGCTTTCTTT
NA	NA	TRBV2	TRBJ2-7	CASSEGEVLYEQYF	TGTGCCAGCAGTGAAGGAGAGGTACTTTACGAGCAGTACTTC
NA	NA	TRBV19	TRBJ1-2	CASTFHVGGDYGYTF	TGTGCCAGTACCTTCCACGTGGGGGGCGACTATGGCTACACCTTC
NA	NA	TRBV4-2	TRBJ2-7	CASSQGTYYEQYF	TGTGCCAGCAGCCAAGGGACCTACTACGAGCAGTACTTC
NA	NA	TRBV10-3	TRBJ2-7	CAISLDTGSYEQYF	TGTGCCATCAGTCTGGACACCGGATCCTACGAGCAGTACTTC
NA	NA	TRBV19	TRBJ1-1	CASSNDGSTEAFF	TGTGCCAGTAGTAATGACGGATCCACTGAAGCTTTCTTT
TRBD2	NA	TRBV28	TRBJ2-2	CASSIAGVTGELFF	TGTGCCAGCAGCATAGCGGGGGTCACCGGGGAGCTGTTTTTT
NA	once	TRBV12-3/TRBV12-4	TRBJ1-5	CASSPGDQPQHF	TGTGCCAGCAGCCCCGGCGATCAGCCCCAGCATTTT
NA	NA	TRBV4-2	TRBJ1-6	CASSQEGLAPRSPLHF	TGTGCCAGCAGCCAGGAGGGCCTCGCCCCCCGTTCACCCCTCCACTTT
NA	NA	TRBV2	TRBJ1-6	CASDAANNSPLHF	TGTGCCTCCGATGCGGCAAATAATTCACCCCTCCACTTT
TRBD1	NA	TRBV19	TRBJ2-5	CASSSRRTGFLETQYF	TGTGCCAGTAGTAGCCGGCGGACAGGGTTTCTAGAGACCCAGTACTTC
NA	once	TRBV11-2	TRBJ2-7	CASSSGRGYEQYF	TGTGCCAGCAGCTCCGGCAGGGGCTACGAGCAGTACTTC
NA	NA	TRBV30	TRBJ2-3	CAWSLIADTDTQYF	TGTGCCTGGAGTCTAATAGCGGACACAGATACGCAGTATTTT
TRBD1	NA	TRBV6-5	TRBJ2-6	CASSYSGQGGANVLTF	TGTGCCAGCAGTTATTCAGGACAGGGAGGGGCCAACGTCCTGACTTTC
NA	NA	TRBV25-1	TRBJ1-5	CASSVRYSNQPQHF	TGTGCCAGCAGTGTACGGTATAGCAATCAGCCCCAGCATTTT
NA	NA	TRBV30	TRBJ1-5	CAWSVGRVGQPQHF	TGTGCCTGGAGTGTTGGAAGGGTAGGTCAGCCCCAGCATTTT
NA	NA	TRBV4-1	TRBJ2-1	CASSREGSSYNEQFF	TGCGCCAGCAGCCGTGAGGGCAGCTCCTACAATGAGCAGTTCTTC
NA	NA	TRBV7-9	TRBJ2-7	CASSSSFTTPRAYEQYF	TGTGCCAGCAGCTCGAGCTTCACGACCCCGCGAGCCTACGAGCAGTACTTC
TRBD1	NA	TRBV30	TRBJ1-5	CAWGQGAARQHF	TGTGCCTGGGGACAGGGGGCAGCACGTCAGCATTTT
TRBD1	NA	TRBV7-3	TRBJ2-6	CASSDRGTGANVLTF	TGTGCCAGCAGCGACAGGGGAACGGGGGCCAACGTCCTGACTTTC
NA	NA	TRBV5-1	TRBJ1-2	CASSTQSRYGYTF	TGCGCCAGCAGCACCCAGAGTCGCTATGGCTACACCTTC
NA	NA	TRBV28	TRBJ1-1	CASSLRTDPNTEAFF	TGTGCCAGCAGTTTAAGGACGGACCCGAACACTGAAGCTTTCTTT
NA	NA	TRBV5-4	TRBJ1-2	CASSFPKAPYGYTF	TGTGCCAGCAGCTTCCCCAAGGCCCCCTATGGCTACACCTTC
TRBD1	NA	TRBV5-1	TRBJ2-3	CASSLGQGATGDTQYF	TGCGCCAGCAGCTTAGGACAGGGGGCAACGGGAGATACGCAGTATTTT
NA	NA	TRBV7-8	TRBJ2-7	CASSPDPALVYEQYF	TGTGCCAGCAGCCCCGACCCCGCTCTCGTCTACGAGCAGTACTTC
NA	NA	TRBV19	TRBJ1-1	CASSNGGGVGEAFF	TGTGCCAGTAGTAACGGGGGGGGCGTTGGTGAAGCTTTCTTT
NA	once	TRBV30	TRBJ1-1	CAWSYSLPEAFF	TGTGCCTGGAGTTATTCATTGCCCGAAGCTTTCTTT
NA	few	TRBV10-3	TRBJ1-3	CAISGSRESSGNTIYF	TGTGCCATCAGTGGGTCCAGGGAGAGCTCTGGAAACACCATATATTTT
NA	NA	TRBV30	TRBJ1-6	CAWSAATRLNSPLHF	TGTGCCTGGAGTGCGGCAACGCGGTTAAATTCACCCCTCCACTTT
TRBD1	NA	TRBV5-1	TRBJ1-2	CASSLVDRVGYGYTF	TGCGCCAGCAGCTTGGTTGACAGGGTCGGATATGGCTACACCTTC
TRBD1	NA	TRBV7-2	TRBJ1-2	CASSPYRGANYGYTF	TGTGCCAGCAGCCCGTACAGGGGAGCTAACTATGGCTACACCTTC
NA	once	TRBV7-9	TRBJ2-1	CASSFQELANEQFF	TGTGCCAGCAGCTTTCAGGAACTAGCCAATGAGCAGTTCTTC
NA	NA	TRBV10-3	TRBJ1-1	CAAWGALAEAFF	TGTGCCGCTTGGGGGGCCTTGGCTGAAGCTTTCTTT
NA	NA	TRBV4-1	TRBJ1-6	CASSLLKDRDSPLHF	TGCGCCAGCAGCCTCTTAAAGGATAGAGATTCACCCCTCCACTTT
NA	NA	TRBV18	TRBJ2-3	CASSPPFRGTDTQYF	TGTGCCAGCTCACCACCTTTTCGAGGCACAGATACGCAGTATTTT
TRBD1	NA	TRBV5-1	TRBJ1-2	CASSLGQGLIGYTF	TGCGCCAGCAGCTTGGGACAGGGCCTCATTGGCTACACCTTC
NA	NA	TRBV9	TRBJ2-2	CASSVRVQGSWNTGELFF	TGTGCCAGCAGCGTTCGGGTACAGGGAAGTTGGAACACCGGGGAGCTGTTTTTT
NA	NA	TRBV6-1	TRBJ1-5	CASIEADQKLSNQPQHF	TGTGCCAGCATCGAAGCGGATCAAAAACTTAGCAATCAGCCCCAGCATTTT
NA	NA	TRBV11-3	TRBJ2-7	CASSPDSGEQYF	TGTGCCAGCAGCCCGGACAGCGGTGAGCAGTACTTC
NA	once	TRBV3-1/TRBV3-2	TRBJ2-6	CASSQGPNSGANVLTF	TGTGCCAGCAGCCAGGGGCCGAACTCTGGGGCCAACGTCCTGACTTTC
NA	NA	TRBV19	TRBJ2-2	CASSRGETGNTGELFF	TGTGCCAGTAGTAGGGGGGAGACAGGGAACACCGGGGAGCTGTTTTTT
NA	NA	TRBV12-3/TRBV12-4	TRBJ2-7	CASSFAAHYEQYF	TGTGCCAGCAGTTTCGCAGCGCACTACGAGCAGTACTTC
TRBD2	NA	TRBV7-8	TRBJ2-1	CASSLREMGGVNEQFF	TGTGCCAGCAGCTTACGGGAGATGGGGGGGGTAAATGAGCAGTTCTTC
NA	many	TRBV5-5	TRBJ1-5	CASSLVVSQPQHF	TGTGCCAGCAGCTTGGTTGTTAGCCAGCCCCAGCATTTT